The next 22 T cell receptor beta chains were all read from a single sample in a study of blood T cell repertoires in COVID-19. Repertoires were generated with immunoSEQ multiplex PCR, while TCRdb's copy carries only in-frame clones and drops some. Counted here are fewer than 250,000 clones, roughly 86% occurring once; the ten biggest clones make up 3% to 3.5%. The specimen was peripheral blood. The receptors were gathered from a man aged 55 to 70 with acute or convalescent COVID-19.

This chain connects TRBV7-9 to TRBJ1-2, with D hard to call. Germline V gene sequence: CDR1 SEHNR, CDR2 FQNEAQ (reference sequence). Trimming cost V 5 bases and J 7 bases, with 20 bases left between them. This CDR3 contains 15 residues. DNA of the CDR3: TGTGCCAGCAGCCAGCCGGAGGCCCATGTAGGTGGCTACACCTTC. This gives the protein CASSQPEAHVGGYTF.

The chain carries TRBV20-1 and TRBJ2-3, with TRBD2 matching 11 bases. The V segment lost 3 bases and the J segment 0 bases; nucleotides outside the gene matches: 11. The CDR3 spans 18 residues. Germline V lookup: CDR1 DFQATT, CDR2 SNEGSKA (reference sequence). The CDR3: CSASNTLAGGRSTDTQYF. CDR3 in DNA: TGCAGTGCTAGTAATACGCTAGCGGGGGGCCGAAGCACAGATACGCAGTATTTT.

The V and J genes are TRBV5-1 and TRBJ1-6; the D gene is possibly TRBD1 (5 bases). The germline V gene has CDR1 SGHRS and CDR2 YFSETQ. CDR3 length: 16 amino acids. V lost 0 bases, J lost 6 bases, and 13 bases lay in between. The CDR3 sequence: CASSLAGRQSNSPLHF. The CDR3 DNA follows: TGCGCCAGCAGCTTGGCTGGCAGACAGAGTAATTCACCCCTCCACTTT.

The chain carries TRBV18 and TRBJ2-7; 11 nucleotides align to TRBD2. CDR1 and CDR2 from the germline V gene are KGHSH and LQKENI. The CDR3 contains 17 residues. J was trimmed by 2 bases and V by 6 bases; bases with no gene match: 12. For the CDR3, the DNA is TGTGCCAGCTCTCCCTTAGCCGGGACTAGCGGTACCTACGAGCAGTACTTC. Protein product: CASSPLAGTSGTYEQYF.

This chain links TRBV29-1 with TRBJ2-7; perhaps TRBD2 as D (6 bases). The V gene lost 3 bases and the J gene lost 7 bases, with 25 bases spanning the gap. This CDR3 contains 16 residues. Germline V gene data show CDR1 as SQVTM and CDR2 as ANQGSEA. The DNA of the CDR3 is TGCAGCGTTGAGTTACCTCGGGGGTCCCTGCTAAGGGAGCAGTACTTC. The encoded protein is CSVELPRGSLLREQYF.

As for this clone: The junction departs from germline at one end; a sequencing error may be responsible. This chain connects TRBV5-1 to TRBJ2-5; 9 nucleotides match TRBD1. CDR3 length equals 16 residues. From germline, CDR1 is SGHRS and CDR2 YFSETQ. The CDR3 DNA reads TGCGCCAGCAGCTTGGGGGGGACAGGGAGGAGAGAGACCCAATACTTC. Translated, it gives CASSLGGTGRRETQYF.

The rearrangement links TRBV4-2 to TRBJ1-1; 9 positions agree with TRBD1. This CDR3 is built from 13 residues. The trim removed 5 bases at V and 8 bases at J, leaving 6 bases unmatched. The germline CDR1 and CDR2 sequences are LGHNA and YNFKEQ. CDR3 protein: CASSKDRGQEAFF. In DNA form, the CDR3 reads TGTGCCAGCAGCAAGGACAGGGGCCAAGAAGCTTTCTTT.

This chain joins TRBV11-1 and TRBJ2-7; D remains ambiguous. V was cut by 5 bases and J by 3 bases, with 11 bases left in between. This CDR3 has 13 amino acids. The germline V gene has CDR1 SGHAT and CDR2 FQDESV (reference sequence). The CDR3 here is CASSRRPLYEQYF. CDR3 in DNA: TGTGCCAGCAGCCGGCGGCCACTCTACGAGCAGTACTTC.

CDR3 DNA: TGTGCCAGCTCACCTCAGGGAGGGACTGGAAACACCATATATTTT. Its translation is CASSPQGGTGNTIYF. The chain uses TRBV18 and TRBJ1-3; maybe TRBD1 (5 bases). This CDR3 comprises 15 residues. V lost 3 bases, J lost 2 bases, and 11 bases lay in between. The V gene's germline CDR1 is KGHSH and CDR2 LQKENI.

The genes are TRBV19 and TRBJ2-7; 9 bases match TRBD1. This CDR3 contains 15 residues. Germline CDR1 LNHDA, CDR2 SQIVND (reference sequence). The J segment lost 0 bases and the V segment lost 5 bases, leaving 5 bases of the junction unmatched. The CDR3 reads CASSPGTGSSYEQYF. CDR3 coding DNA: TGTGCCAGTAGTCCTGGGACAGGGAGCTCCTACGAGCAGTACTTC.

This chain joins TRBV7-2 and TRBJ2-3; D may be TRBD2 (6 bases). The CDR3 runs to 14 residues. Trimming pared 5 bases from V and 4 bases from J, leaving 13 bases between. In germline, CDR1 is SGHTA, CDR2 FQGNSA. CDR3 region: CASSRWRAADTQYF. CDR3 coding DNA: TGTGCCAGCAGCCGCTGGAGGGCTGCAGATACGCAGTATTTT.

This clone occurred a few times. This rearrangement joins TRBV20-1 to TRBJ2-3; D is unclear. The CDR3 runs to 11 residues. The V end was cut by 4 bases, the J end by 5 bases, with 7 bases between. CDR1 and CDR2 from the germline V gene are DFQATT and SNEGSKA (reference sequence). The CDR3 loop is CSATQIDTQYF. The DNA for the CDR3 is TGCAGTGCTACCCAGATAGATACGCAGTATTTT.

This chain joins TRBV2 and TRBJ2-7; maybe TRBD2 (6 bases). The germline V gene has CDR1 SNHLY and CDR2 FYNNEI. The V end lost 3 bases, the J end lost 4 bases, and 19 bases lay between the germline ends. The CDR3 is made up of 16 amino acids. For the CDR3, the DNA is TGTGCCAGCAGTGAGGACGGGGAGCCGGGAGTTTACGAGCAGTACTTC. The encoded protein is CASSEDGEPGVYEQYF.

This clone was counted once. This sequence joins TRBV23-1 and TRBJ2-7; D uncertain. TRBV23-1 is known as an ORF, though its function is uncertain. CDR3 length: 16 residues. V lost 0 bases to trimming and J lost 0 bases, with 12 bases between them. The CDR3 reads CASSQSCHTFSYEQYF. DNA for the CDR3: TGCGCCAGCAGTCAATCGTGCCACACGTTCTCCTACGAGCAGTACTTC.

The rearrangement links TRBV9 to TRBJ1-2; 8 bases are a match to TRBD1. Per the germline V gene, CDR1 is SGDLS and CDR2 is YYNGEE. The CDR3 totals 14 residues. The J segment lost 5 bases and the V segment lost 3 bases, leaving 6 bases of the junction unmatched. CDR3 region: CASSEGQAIYGYTF. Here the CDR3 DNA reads TGTGCCAGCAGCGAGGGACAGGCGATATATGGCTACACCTTC.

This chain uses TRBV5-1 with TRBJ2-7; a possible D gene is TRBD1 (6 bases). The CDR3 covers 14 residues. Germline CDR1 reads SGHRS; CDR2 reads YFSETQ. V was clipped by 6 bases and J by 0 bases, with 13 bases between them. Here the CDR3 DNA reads TGCGCCAGCAACCACGACAGGAGCTCCTACGAGCAGTACTTC. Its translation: CASNHDRSSYEQYF.

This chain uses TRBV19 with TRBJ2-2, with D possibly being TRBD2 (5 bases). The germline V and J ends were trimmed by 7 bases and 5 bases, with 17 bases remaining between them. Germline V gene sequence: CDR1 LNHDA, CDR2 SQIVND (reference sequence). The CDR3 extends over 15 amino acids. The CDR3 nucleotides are TGTGCCAGTAACTCCGCCTCTGGGAGTACCGGGGAGCTGTTTTTT. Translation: CASNSASGSTGELFF.

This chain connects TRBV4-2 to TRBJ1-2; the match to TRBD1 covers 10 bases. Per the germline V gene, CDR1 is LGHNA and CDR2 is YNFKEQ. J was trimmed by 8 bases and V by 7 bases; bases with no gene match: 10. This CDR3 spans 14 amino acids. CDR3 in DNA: TGTGCCAGCACCGCGACCGGGACAGGGGAAGGCTACACCTTC. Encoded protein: CASTATGTGEGYTF.

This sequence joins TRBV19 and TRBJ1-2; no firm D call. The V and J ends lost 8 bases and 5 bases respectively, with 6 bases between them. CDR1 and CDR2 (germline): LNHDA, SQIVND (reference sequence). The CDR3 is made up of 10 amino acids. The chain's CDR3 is CASGVYGYTF. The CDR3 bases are TGTGCCAGTGGAGTTTATGGCTACACCTTC.

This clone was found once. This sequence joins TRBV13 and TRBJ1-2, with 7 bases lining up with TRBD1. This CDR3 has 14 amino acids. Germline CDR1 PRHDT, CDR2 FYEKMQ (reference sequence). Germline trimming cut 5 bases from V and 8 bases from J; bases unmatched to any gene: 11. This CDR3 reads CASSPTGLQGGYTF. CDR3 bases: TGTGCCAGCAGCCCGACAGGGCTTCAAGGCGGCTACACCTTC.

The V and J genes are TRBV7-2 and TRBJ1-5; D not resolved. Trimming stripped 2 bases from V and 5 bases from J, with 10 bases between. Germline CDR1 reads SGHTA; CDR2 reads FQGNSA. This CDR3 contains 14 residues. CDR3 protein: CASSLFSYDQPQHF. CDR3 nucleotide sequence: TGTGCCAGCAGCTTATTTTCCTACGATCAGCCCCAGCATTTT.

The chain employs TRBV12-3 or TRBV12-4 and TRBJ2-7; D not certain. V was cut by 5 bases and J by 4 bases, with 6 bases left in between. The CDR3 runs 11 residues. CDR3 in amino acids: CASSPGYEQYF. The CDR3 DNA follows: TGTGCCAGCAGTCCGGGTTACGAGCAGTACTTC.